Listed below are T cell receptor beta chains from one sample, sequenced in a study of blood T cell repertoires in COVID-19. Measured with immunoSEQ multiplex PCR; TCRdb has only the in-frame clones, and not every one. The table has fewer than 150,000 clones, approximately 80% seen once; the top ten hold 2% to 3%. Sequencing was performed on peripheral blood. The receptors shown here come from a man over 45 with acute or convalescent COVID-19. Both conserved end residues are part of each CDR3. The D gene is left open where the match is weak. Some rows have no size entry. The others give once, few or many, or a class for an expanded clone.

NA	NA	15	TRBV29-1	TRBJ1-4	TGCAGCGTTGAGGGGAGGGTGGGAACTAATGAAAAACTGTTTTTT	CSVEGRVGTNEKLFF
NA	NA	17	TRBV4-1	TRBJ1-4	TGCGCCAGCAGCCCCGGGGGGCCGTCATGGTCTAATGAAAAACTGTTTTTT	CASSPGGPSWSNEKLFF
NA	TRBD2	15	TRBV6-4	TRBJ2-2	TGTGCCAGCAGTGTTGACGGGGGGGATGCCGGGGAGCTGTTTTTT	CASSVDGGDAGELFF
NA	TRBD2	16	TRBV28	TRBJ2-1	TGTGCCAGCAGACTAAAGCGGGAGTACAGCTACAATGAGCAGTTCTTC	CASRLKREYSYNEQFF
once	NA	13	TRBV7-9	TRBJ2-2	TGTGTATCGCCGGAGGTCCACACCGGGGAGCTGTTTTTT	CVSPEVHTGELFF
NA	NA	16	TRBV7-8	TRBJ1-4	TGTGCCAGCAACCTCGGACAGAATGCAACTAATGAAAAACTGTTTTTT	CASNLGQNATNEKLFF
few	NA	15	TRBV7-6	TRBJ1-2	TGTGCCAGCAGCCTCCGGGACAAGGGATTCTATGGCTACACCTTC	CASSLRDKGFYGYTF
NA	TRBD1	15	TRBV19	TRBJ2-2	TGTGCCAGTAGTATAAGGCGACAGGGGGCCGGGGAGCTGTTTTTT	CASSIRRQGAGELFF
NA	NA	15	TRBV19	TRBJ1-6	TGTGCCAGTAGAATGCTGGCAGGGGCTTCCTCACCCCTCCACTTT	CASRMLAGASSPLHF
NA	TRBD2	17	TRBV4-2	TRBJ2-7	TGTGCCAGCAGCCCGGGACTAGCGGGAGGGACACCCTACGAGCAGTACTTC	CASSPGLAGGTPYEQYF
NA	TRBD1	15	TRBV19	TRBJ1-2	TGTGCCAGTAGTATAGGAGGACAGGGGGTCTATGGCTACACCTTC	CASSIGGQGVYGYTF
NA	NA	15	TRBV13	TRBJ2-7	TGTGCCAGCAGCCGCATCGGACTAACTTCCTACGAGCAGTACTTC	CASSRIGLTSYEQYF
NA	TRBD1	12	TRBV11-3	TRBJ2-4	TGTGCCAGCAGCCCAGGGGGAAACATTCAGTACTTC	CASSPGGNIQYF
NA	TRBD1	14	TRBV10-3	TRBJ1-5	TGTGCCATCAGGGAGGAGGGGGCAAATCAGCCCCAGCATTTT	CAIREEGANQPQHF
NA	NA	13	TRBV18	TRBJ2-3	TGTGCCAGCTCCCAGGACTTCACAGATACGCAGTATTTT	CASSQDFTDTQYF
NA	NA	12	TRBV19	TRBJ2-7	TGTGCCAGTAGTGTACGATCCGGCGAGCAGTACTTC	CASSVRSGEQYF
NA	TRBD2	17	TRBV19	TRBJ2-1	TGTGCCAGTAGTGTCCTTAAACGGGAGGCGTACTACAATGAGCAGTTCTTC	CASSVLKREAYYNEQFF
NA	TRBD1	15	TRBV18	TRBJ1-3	TGTGCCAGCTCACCCCAGGGGGCTTCTGGAAACACCATATATTTT	CASSPQGASGNTIYF
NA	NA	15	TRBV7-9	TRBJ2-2	TGTGCCAGCAGCCGGACCGGGACTTTCACCGGGGAGCTGTTTTTT	CASSRTGTFTGELFF
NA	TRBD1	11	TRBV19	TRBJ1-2	TGTGCCAGTTGGACAGGGCGAGGCTACACCTTC	CASWTGRGYTF
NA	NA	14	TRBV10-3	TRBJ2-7	TGTGCCATCAGTGAGTCTGGCAGAAAGTACGAGCAGTACTTC	CAISESGRKYEQYF
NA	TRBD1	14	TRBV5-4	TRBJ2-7	TGTGCCAGCAGCTCTTGGACAGGGATGGACGAGCAGTACTTC	CASSSWTGMDEQYF
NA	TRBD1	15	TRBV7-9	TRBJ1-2	TGTGCCAGCAGCTTAGGGGGGACAGGGGCTTATGGCTACACCTTC	CASSLGGTGAYGYTF
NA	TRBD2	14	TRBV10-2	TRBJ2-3	TGCGCCAGCACTAAGGGCGGGGGGTACAATACGCAGTATTTT	CASTKGGGYNTQYF
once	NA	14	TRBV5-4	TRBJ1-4	TGTGCCAGCAGTTTGCCCGGGGTCGGTGAAAAACTGTTTTTT	CASSLPGVGEKLFF
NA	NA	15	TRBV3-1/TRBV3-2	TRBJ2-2	TGTGCCAGCAGCCAAGATGGGACAAACACCGGGGAGCTGTTTTTT	CASSQDGTNTGELFF
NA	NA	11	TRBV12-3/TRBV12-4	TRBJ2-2	TGTGCCAGCAGTTCGGCCGGGGAGCTGTTTTTT	CASSSAGELFF
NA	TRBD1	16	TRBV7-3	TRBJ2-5	TGTGCCAGCAGCCCCCTCGGGGGACAGGGCGGGGAGACCCAGTACTTC	CASSPLGGQGGETQYF
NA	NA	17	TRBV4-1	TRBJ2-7	TGCGCCAGCAGCCAAGATAGCCGGGGTCGGAGGGTGGGTGAGCAGTACTTC	CASSQDSRGRRVGEQYF
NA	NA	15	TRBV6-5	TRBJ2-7	TGTGCCAGCAGTTACTCGATCGGGAGCGAGGGCGAGCAGTACTTC	CASSYSIGSEGEQYF
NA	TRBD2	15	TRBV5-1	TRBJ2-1	TGCGCCAGCAGCCGAAGGGCGGGGGATTACAATGAGCAGTTCTTC	CASSRRAGDYNEQFF
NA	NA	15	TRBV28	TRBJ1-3	TGTGCCAGCAGTTTGGTCCGACACTCTGGAAACACCATATATTTT	CASSLVRHSGNTIYF
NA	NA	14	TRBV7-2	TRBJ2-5	TGTGCCAGCAGCTTCTATGGTGAGGGAGAGACCCAGTACTTC	CASSFYGEGETQYF
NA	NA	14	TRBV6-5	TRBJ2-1	TGTGCCAGCAGTTACGGGGGACTCTACAATGAGCAGTTCTTC	CASSYGGLYNEQFF
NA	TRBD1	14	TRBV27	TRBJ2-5	TGTGCCAGCCGGAGACCGGGACAGCAAGAGACCCAGTACTTC	CASRRPGQQETQYF
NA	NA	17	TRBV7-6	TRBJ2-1	TGTGCCAGCAGCTCCCCTTTAGGCAGGGGTTCCTACAATGAGCAGTTCTTC	CASSSPLGRGSYNEQFF
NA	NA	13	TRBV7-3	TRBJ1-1	TGTGCCAGCAGCTTTGAGTTTAACACTGAAGCTTTCTTT	CASSFEFNTEAFF
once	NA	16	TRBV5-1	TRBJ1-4	TGCGCCAGCAAACGTGCCCCAGGGGCCGAGACTGAAAAACTGTTTTTT	CASKRAPGAETEKLFF
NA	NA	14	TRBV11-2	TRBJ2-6	TGTGCCAGCAGCTTTGCGGGGGGGGCCAACGTCCTGACTTTC	CASSFAGGANVLTF
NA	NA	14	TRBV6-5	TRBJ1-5	TGTGCCAGCAGTTACTCTGAGAGTCTGCAGCCCCAGCATTTT	CASSYSESLQPQHF
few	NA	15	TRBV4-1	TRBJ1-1	TGCGCCAGCAGCCAAGTCCTCCAGGGGATAGCTGAAGCTTTCTTT	CASSQVLQGIAEAFF
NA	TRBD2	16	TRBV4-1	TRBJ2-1	TGCGCCAGCAGCCCGCTTGGACTAGCGGGGTACAATGAGCAGTTCTTC	CASSPLGLAGYNEQFF
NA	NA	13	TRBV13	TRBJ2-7	TGTGCCAGCAGCTTAGCGGGCTCCTACGAGCAGTACTTC	CASSLAGSYEQYF
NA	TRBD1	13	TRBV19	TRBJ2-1	TGTGCCAGTAGTAAGGACAGGGTCGATGAGCAGTTCTTC	CASSKDRVDEQFF
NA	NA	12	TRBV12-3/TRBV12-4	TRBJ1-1	TGTGCCAGCACCCACGAGGGCCCTGAAGCTTTCTTT	CASTHEGPEAFF
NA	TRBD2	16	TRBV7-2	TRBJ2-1	TGTGCCAGCAGCTTAGTGGGGACTAGCGGCTACAATGAGCAGTTCTTC	CASSLVGTSGYNEQFF
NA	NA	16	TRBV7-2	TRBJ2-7	TGTGCCAGCAGCTTAGCGCCCACAGGGTACCTTTACGAGCAGTACTTC	CASSLAPTGYLYEQYF
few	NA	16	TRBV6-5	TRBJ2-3	TGTGCCAGCAGTTTTGAGTTGACAGGCAAGACAGATACGCAGTATTTT	CASSFELTGKTDTQYF
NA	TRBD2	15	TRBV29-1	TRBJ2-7	TGCAGCGTTGAGGGTGCTAGCGGGAGGGAGGTGGAGCAGTACTTC	CSVEGASGREVEQYF
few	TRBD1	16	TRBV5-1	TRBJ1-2	TGCGCCAGCAGCTTGAGGGGACAGGGGTCCCAGTATGGCTACACCTTC	CASSLRGQGSQYGYTF
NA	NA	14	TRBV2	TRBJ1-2	TGTGCCAGCACGGTGGCAGGGCGTCTGCTGGGCTACACCTTC	CASTVAGRLLGYTF
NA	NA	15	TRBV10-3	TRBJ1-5	TGTGCCATCAGTGAGGGCACCTCACCGGGTCAGCCCCAGCATTTT	CAISEGTSPGQPQHF
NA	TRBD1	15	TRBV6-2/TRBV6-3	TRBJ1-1	TGTGCCAGCAGTTACGGGGACAGGGGGTTAACTGAAGCTTTCTTT	CASSYGDRGLTEAFF
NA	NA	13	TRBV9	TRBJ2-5	TGTGCCAGCAGCGTCCAGGGAGGAGAGACCCAGTACTTC	CASSVQGGETQYF
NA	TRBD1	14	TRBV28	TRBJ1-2	TGTGCCAGCAGTCTCCGACAGGGGAACTATGGCTACACCTTC	CASSLRQGNYGYTF